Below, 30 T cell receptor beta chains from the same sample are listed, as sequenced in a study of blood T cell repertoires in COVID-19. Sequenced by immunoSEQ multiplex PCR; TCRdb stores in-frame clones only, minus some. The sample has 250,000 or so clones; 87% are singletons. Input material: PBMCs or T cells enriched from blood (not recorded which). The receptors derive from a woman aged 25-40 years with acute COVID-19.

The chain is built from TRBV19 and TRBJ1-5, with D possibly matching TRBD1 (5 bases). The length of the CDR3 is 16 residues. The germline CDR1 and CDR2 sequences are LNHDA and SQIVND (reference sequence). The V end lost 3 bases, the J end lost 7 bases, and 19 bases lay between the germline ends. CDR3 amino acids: CASSITSAPRGQPQHF. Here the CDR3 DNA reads TGTGCCAGTAGTATTACAAGCGCTCCCCGGGGGCAGCCCCAGCATTTT.

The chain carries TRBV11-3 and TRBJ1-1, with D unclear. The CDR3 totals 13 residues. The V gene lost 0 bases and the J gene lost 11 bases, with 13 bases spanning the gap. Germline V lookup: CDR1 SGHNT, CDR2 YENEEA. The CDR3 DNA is TGTGCCAGCAGCTTAGATCTTAACGGTCGCGCTTTCTTT. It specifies CASSLDLNGRAFF.

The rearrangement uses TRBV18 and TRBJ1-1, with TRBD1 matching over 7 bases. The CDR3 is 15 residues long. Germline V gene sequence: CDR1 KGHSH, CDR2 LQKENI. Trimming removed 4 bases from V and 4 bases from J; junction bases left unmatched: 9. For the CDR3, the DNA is TGTGCCAGCTCACTGGACAGGCCCGGGGGCACTGAAGCTTTCTTT. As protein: CASSLDRPGGTEAFF.

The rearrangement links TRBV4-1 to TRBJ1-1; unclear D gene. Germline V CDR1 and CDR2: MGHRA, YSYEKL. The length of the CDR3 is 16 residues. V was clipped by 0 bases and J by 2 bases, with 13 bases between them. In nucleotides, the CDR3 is TGCGCCAGCAGCCAAGACAGCGGGGTCCGAAACACTGAAGCTTTCTTT. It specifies CASSQDSGVRNTEAFF.

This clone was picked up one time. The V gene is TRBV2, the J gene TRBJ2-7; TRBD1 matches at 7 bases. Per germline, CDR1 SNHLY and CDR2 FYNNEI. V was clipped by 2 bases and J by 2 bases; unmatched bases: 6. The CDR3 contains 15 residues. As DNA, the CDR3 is TGTGCCAGCAGTGAACCGGGACAGCTTCCCTACGAGCAGTACTTC. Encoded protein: CASSEPGQLPYEQYF.

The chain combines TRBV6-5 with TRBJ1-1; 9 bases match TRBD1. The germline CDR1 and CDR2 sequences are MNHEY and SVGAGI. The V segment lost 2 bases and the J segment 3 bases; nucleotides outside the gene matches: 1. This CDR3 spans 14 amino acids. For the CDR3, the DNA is TGTGCCAGCAGTTACCGGACAGGGGACACTGAAGCTTTCTTT. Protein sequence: CASSYRTGDTEAFF.

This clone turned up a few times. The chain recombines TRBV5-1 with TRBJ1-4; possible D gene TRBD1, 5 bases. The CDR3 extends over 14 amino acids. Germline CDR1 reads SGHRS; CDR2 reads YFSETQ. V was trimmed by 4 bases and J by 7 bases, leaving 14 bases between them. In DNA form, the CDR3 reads TGCGCCAGCAGCCAAGGGGTGGCAAGTGAAAAACTGTTTTTT. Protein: CASSQGVASEKLFF.

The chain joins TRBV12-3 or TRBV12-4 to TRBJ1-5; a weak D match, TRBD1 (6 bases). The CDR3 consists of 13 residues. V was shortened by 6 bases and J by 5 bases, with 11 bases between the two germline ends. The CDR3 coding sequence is TGTGCCAGCAGCCGGGACATCGATCAGCCCCAGCATTTT. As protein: CASSRDIDQPQHF.

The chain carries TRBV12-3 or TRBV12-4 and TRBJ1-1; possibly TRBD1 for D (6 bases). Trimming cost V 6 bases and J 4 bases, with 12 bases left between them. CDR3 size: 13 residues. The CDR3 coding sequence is TGTGCCAGCAGCCGAGGACAGTCCACTGAAGCTTTCTTT. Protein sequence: CASSRGQSTEAFF.

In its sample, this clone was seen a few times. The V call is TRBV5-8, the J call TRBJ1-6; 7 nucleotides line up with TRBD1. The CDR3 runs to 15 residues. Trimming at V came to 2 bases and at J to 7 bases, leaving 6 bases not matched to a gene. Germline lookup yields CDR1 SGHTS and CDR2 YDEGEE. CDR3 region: CASSFYQGGNSPLHF. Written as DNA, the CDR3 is TGTGCCAGCAGCTTCTATCAGGGGGGAAATTCACCCCTCCACTTT.

In DNA, the CDR3 is TGTGCCAGTAGTATAGGCGGCCTTGAAGCTTTCTTT. Its protein is CASSIGGLEAFF. This sequence joins TRBV19 and TRBJ1-1; no clear D gene. Trimming took off 1 base at V and 7 bases at J, with 7 bases between the two ends. This CDR3 has 12 amino acids. The germline V gene encodes CDR1 LNHDA and CDR2 SQIVND (reference sequence).

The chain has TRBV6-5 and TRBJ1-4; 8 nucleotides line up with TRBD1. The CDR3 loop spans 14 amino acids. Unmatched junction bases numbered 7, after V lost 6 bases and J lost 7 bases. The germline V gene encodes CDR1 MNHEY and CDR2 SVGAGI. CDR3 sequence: CASRPRTGTEKLFF. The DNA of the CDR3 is TGTGCCAGCAGACCCCGGACAGGGACTGAAAAACTGTTTTTT.

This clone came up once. CDR3 loop: CASSSSIYEQYF. The CDR3 region has the DNA TGTGCCAGCAGCTCGAGCATCTACGAGCAGTACTTC. This chain uses TRBV7-9 with TRBJ2-7; D ambiguous. Germline CDR1 SEHNR, CDR2 FQNEAQ (reference sequence). V dropped 4 bases and J dropped 3 bases, with 7 bases sitting between them. This CDR3 has 12 residues.

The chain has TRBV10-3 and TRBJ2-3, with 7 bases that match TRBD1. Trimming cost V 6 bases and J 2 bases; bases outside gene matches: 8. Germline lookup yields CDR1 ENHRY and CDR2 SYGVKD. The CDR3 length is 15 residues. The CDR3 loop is CAIRLQGPSTDTQYF. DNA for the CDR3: TGTGCCATCAGGTTACAGGGGCCTTCCACAGATACGCAGTATTTT.

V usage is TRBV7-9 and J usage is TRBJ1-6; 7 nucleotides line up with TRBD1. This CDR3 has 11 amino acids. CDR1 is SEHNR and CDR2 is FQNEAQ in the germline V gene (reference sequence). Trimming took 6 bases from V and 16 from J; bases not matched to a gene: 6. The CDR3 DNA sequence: TGTGCCAGCAGGCGGGACAGCCTTCTCCACTTT. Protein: CASRRDSLLHF.

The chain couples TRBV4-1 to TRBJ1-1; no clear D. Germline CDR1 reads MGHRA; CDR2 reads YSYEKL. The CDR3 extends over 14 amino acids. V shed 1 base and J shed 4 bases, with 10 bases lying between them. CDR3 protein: CASSQAPRITEAFF. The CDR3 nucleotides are TGCGCCAGCAGCCAAGCTCCCAGGATCACTGAAGCTTTCTTT.

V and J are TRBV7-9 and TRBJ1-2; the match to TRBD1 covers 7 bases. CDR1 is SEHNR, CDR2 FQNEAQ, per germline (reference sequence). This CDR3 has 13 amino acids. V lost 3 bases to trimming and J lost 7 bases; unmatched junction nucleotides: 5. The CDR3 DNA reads TGTGCCAGCAGCTTGGGAGACAGGGTTGGCTACACCTTC. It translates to CASSLGDRVGYTF.

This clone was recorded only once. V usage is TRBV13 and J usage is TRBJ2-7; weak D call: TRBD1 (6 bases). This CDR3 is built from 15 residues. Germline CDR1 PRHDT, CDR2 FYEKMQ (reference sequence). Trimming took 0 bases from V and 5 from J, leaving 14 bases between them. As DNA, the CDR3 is TGTGCCAGCAGCTTAGGAGGGCAGGGGAGCCACGAGCAGTACTTC. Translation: CASSLGGQGSHEQYF.

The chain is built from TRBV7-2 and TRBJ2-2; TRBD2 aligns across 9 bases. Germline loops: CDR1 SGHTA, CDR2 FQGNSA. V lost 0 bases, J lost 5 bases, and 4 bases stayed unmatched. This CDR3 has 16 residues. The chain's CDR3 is CASSLAGTSFTGELFF. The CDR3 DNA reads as TGTGCCAGCAGCTTAGCGGGGACTAGCTTTACCGGGGAGCTGTTTTTT.

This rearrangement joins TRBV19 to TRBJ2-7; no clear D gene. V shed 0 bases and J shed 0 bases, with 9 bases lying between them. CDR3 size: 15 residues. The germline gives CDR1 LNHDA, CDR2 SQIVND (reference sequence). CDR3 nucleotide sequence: TGTGCCAGTAGTATAGATCTGGGCCACTCCTACGAGCAGTACTTC. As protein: CASSIDLGHSYEQYF.

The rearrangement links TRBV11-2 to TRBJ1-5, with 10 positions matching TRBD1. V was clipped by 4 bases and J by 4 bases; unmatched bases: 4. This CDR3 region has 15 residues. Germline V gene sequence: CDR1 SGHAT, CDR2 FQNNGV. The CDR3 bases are TGTGCCAGCAGCTCATGGACAGGGGGGAATCAGCCCCAGCATTTT. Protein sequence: CASSSWTGGNQPQHF. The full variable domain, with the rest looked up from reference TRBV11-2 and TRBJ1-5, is EAGVAQSPRYKIIEKRQSVAFWCNPISGHATLYWYQQILGQGPKLLIQFQNNGVVDDSQLPKDRFSAERLKGVDSTLKIQPAKLEDSAVYLCASSSWTGGNQPQHFGDGTRLSIL.

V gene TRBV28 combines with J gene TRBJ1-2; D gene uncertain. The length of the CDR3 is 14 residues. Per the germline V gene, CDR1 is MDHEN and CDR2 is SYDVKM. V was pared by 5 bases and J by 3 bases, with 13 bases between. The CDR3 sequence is CASSRAAEDYGYTF. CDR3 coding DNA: TGTGCCAGCAGTCGCGCAGCGGAGGACTATGGCTACACCTTC.

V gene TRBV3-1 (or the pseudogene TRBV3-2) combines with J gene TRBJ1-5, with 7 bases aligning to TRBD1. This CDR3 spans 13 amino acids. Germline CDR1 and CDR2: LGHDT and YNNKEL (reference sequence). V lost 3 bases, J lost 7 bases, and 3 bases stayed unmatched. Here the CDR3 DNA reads TGTGCCAGCAGCCAGACAGGGACCCAGCCCCAGCATTTT. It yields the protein CASSQTGTQPQHF.

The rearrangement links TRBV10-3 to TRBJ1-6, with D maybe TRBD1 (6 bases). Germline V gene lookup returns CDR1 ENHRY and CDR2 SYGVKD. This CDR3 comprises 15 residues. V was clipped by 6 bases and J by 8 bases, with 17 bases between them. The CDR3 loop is CAIRPTGNWDSPLHF. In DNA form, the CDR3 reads TGTGCCATCAGGCCAACAGGGAACTGGGATTCACCCCTCCACTTT.

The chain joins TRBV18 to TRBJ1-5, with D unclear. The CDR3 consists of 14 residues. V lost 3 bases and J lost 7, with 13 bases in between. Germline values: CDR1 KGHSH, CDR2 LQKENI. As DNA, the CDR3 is TGTGCCAGCTCACCCCGGGAGAAGGGCCAGCCCCAGCATTTT. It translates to CASSPREKGQPQHF.

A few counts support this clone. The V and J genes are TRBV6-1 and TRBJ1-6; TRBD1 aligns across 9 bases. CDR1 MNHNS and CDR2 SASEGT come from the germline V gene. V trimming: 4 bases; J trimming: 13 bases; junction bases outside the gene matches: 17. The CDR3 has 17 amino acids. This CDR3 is CASSALHRDRVGWPLHF. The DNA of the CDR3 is TGTGCCAGCAGTGCCCTCCACCGGGACAGGGTGGGGTGGCCCCTCCACTTT.

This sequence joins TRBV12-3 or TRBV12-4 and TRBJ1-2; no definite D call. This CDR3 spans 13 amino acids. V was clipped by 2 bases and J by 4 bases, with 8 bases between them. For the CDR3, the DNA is TGTGCCAGCAGTTTATCACAGAGCTATGGCTACACCTTC. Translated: CASSLSQSYGYTF.

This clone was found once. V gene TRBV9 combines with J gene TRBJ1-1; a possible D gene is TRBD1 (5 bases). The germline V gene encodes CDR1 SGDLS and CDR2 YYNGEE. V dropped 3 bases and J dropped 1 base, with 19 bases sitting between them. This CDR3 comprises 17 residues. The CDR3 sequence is CASSAPSSWGGNTEAFF. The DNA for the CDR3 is TGTGCCAGCAGCGCCCCCTCATCCTGGGGGGGGAACACTGAAGCTTTCTTT.

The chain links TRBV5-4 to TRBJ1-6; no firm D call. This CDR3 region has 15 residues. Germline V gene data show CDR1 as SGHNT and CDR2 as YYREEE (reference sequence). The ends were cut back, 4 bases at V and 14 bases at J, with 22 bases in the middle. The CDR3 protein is CASSRGAQKHISLHF. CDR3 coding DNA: TGTGCCAGCAGCCGTGGTGCTCAAAAACACATATCCCTCCACTTT.

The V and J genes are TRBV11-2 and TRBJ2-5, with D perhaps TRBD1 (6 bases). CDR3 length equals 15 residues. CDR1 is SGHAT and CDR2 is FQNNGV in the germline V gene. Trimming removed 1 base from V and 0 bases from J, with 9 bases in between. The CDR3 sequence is CASSLVGTYQETQYF. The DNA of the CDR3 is TGTGCCAGCAGCTTAGTCGGGACATACCAAGAGACCCAGTACTTC.